Listed below are T cell receptor beta chains from one sample, sequenced in a study of human thymus T cells. TCRdb keeps only in-frame clones here, not all; method: immunoSEQ multiplex PCR. The table shows about 46,000 clones, with approximately 95% occurring only once. The sample taken for sequencing was blood. All receptors derive from a girl less than two years old with a congenital heart defect but otherwise immunologically healthy. The conserved cysteine and the conserved F or W are not part of the CDR3 here. Each record gives: J gene, V gene, CDR3 length, CDR3 protein.

J gene: TRBJ1-2; V gene: TRBV28; CDR3 length: 13; CDR3 protein: ASSLGHPPRNGYT
J gene: TRBJ2-7; V gene: TRBV28; CDR3 length: 13; CDR3 protein: ASSPHVGSSYEQY
J gene: TRBJ2-7; V gene: TRBV5-6; CDR3 length: 11; CDR3 protein: ASSFARSREQY
J gene: TRBJ2-1; V gene: TRBV4-2; CDR3 length: 12; CDR3 protein: ASSQVRLLNEQF
J gene: TRBJ1-2; V gene: TRBV7-2; CDR3 length: 13; CDR3 protein: ASSQQGFLTNGYT
J gene: TRBJ2-1; V gene: TRBV28; CDR3 length: 11; CDR3 protein: ASNPGRGPKQF
J gene: TRBJ2-1; V gene: TRBV30; CDR3 length: 13; CDR3 protein: ACTGGRAFSHEQF
J gene: TRBJ2-2; V gene: TRBV28; CDR3 length: 13; CDR3 protein: ASTAWATHTGELF
J gene: TRBJ2-3; V gene: TRBV12-2; CDR3 length: 14; CDR3 protein: ASRPTTLPIPDTQY
J gene: TRBJ1-4; V gene: TRBV7-9; CDR3 length: 14; CDR3 protein: ASSLYGTGLNEKLF
J gene: TRBJ2-7; V gene: TRBV18; CDR3 length: 14; CDR3 protein: ASSPPGGGSGGEQY
J gene: TRBJ2-2; V gene: TRBV27; CDR3 length: 18; CDR3 protein: ASSLSHFSSGGANTGELF
J gene: TRBJ2-7; V gene: TRBV4-2; CDR3 length: 12; CDR3 protein: ASSQDIGSYEQY
J gene: TRBJ1-4; V gene: TRBV7-9; CDR3 length: 13; CDR3 protein: ASSLPTVGSEKLF
J gene: TRBJ2-5; V gene: TRBV29-1; CDR3 length: 9; CDR3 protein: SAKQRETQY
J gene: TRBJ1-3; V gene: TRBV5-6; CDR3 length: 12; CDR3 protein: ASSFGGTGNTIY
J gene: TRBJ2-7; V gene: TRBV7-8; CDR3 length: 12; CDR3 protein: ASRTGGAPYEQY
J gene: TRBJ1-2; V gene: TRBV28; CDR3 length: 10; CDR3 protein: ASGSKNYGYT
J gene: TRBJ2-1; V gene: TRBV19; CDR3 length: 13; CDR3 protein: ASINPDDRSSEQF
J gene: TRBJ2-7; V gene: TRBV28; CDR3 length: 11; CDR3 protein: ASRGRGSYEQY
J gene: TRBJ1-1; V gene: TRBV25-1; CDR3 length: 14; CDR3 protein: ASSVGLGQGNTEAF
J gene: TRBJ2-7; V gene: TRBV6-5; CDR3 length: 14; CDR3 protein: ASSWYGGGDFYEQY
J gene: TRBJ2-7; V gene: TRBV4-3; CDR3 length: 13; CDR3 protein: ASSQGASGVYEQY
J gene: TRBJ2-3; V gene: TRBV14; CDR3 length: 17; CDR3 protein: ASSQDELAGPPSTDTQY
J gene: TRBJ1-1; V gene: TRBV6-6; CDR3 length: 13; CDR3 protein: ASKGTVLVNTEAF
J gene: TRBJ2-5; V gene: TRBV5-6; CDR3 length: 14; CDR3 protein: ASSLGTSGSQETQY
J gene: TRBJ1-2; V gene: TRBV9; CDR3 length: 11; CDR3 protein: ASSGQGLVGYT
J gene: TRBJ2-5; V gene: TRBV6-6; CDR3 length: 12; CDR3 protein: ASSYAGRGETQY
J gene: TRBJ1-1; V gene: TRBV15; CDR3 length: 11; CDR3 protein: ATSKGRQTEAF
J gene: TRBJ2-3; V gene: TRBV19; CDR3 length: 12; CDR3 protein: ASTPGQVADTQY
J gene: TRBJ2-7; V gene: TRBV21-1; CDR3 length: 18; CDR3 protein: ASSKAPQKTGDEGPYEQY
J gene: TRBJ2-5; V gene: TRBV7-6; CDR3 length: 13; CDR3 protein: ASSLGTGRGETQY
J gene: TRBJ1-2; V gene: TRBV5-1; CDR3 length: 10; CDR3 protein: ASSSQGGGYT
J gene: TRBJ2-3; V gene: TRBV28; CDR3 length: 16; CDR3 protein: ASSSSRGLAGGRDTQY
J gene: TRBJ2-3; V gene: TRBV4-1; CDR3 length: 12; CDR3 protein: ASSQDFYTDTQY
J gene: TRBJ2-3; V gene: TRBV2; CDR3 length: 13; CDR3 protein: ASSELASGTDTQY
J gene: TRBJ2-1; V gene: TRBV11-3; CDR3 length: 13; CDR3 protein: ASSLEGQGTDEQF
J gene: TRBJ2-7; V gene: TRBV28; CDR3 length: 11; CDR3 protein: ASSFQGNSEQY
J gene: TRBJ2-7; V gene: TRBV28; CDR3 length: 10; CDR3 protein: ASGTAAYEQY
J gene: TRBJ1-2; V gene: TRBV9; CDR3 length: 13; CDR3 protein: ASSSRDRGQWAYT
J gene: TRBJ2-1; V gene: TRBV6-1; CDR3 length: 14; CDR3 protein: ASSESPGTLYNEQF
J gene: TRBJ2-5; V gene: TRBV5-1; CDR3 length: 15; CDR3 protein: ASSLLVDRVPQETQY
J gene: TRBJ2-3; V gene: TRBV6-6; CDR3 length: 14; CDR3 protein: ASRPDRGRGTDTQY
J gene: TRBJ2-2; V gene: TRBV6-1; CDR3 length: 11; CDR3 protein: ASRGRNTGELF
J gene: TRBJ2-5; V gene: TRBV6-5; CDR3 length: 13; CDR3 protein: ASSLNRGWGETQY
J gene: TRBJ2-2; V gene: TRBV2; CDR3 length: 13; CDR3 protein: ASSESSGGAGELF
J gene: TRBJ2-3; V gene: TRBV27; CDR3 length: 13; CDR3 protein: ASSHMTGRTDTQY
J gene: TRBJ2-5; V gene: TRBV7-3; CDR3 length: 15; CDR3 protein: ASSVRYYEQGIETQY
J gene: TRBJ2-7; V gene: TRBV27; CDR3 length: 15; CDR3 protein: ASSLYPGSSGEYEQY
J gene: TRBJ2-1; V gene: TRBV30; CDR3 length: 9; CDR3 protein: ARGRGNEQF
J gene: TRBJ2-7; V gene: TRBV4-2; CDR3 length: 16; CDR3 protein: ASSQGVAGYSGRSEQY
J gene: TRBJ1-5; V gene: TRBV7-2; CDR3 length: 11; CDR3 protein: ASSSLQGQPQH
J gene: TRBJ2-7; V gene: TRBV28; CDR3 length: 13; CDR3 protein: ASSLELAGYGEQY